These T cell receptor beta chains were read from a single sample in a study of vaccination effects on CD4 cells after COVID-19. These receptors are not linked to any known antigen. Assay used: immunoSEQ multiplex PCR; TCRdb lists only in-frame clones, some missing. The sample has about 41,000 clones; 65% to 80% are singletons. This sample comprised CD4+ T cells from PBMCs cultured with HCoV-NL63 spike peptides, obtained before COVID-19 vaccination. These receptors were collected from a human donor who received a COVID-19 vaccine. Both conserved end residues are part of each CDR3. D genes are given only for firm matches. For some rows the clone size is stated as once, few or many, or as a class when expanded; others skip it.

TRBD2	TRBJ2-2	14	few	TRBV5-4	CASSPGLDGGELFF	TGTGCCAGCAGCCCCGGACTAGATGGCGGGGAGCTGTTTTTT
TRBD2	TRBJ2-2	18	few	TRBV4-1	CASSRKSGGGPNTGELFF	TGCGCCAGCAGCCGGAAAAGCGGGGGGGGGCCGAACACCGGGGAGCTGTTTTTT
TRBD1	TRBJ2-2	15	once	TRBV5-1	CASSSRTGDPGELFF	TGCGCCAGCAGCAGCAGGACAGGAGACCCCGGGGAGCTGTTTTTT
TRBD1	TRBJ2-3	15	-	TRBV7-6	CASSFTGTDTDTQYF	TGTGCCAGCAGCTTCACCGGGACAGACACAGATACGCAGTATTTT
TRBD2	TRBJ2-5	14	-	TRBV29-1	CSGTLAGAGETQYF	TGCAGCGGTACCCTAGCGGGGGCGGGAGAGACCCAGTACTTC
TRBD1	TRBJ1-6	14	-	TRBV6-6	CASSRQGRDSPLHF	TGTGCCAGCAGTCGACAGGGGAGGGATTCACCCCTCCACTTT
-	TRBJ1-5	18	-	TRBV27	CASSRTGTPDRGNQPQHF	TGTGCCAGCAGCCGTACCGGGACACCCGATCGTGGCAATCAGCCCCAGCATTTT
-	TRBJ2-3	13	-	TRBV24-1	CATSDDPTDTQYF	TGTGCCACCAGTGATGACCCTACAGATACGCAGTATTTT
-	TRBJ1-5	15	-	TRBV5-6	CASSLGRGSNQPQHF	TGTGCCAGCAGCTTGGGCAGGGGAAGCAATCAGCCCCAGCATTTT
-	TRBJ1-1	15	-	TRBV5-1	CASSLIPADRQEAFF	TGCGCCAGCAGCTTGATCCCCGCCGACAGGCAAGAAGCTTTCTTT
-	TRBJ1-5	15	-	TRBV27	CASSLGRVGDQPQHF	TGTGCCAGCAGTTTGGGTCGGGTGGGCGATCAGCCCCAGCATTTT
TRBD1	TRBJ2-1	17	-	TRBV15	CATSRLDRPASYNEQFF	TGTGCCACCAGCAGACTGGACAGGCCCGCTTCCTACAATGAGCAGTTCTTC
-	TRBJ1-6	14	-	TRBV19	CATKTGTINSPLHF	TGTGCCACTAAAACCGGGACTATTAATTCACCCCTCCACTTT
TRBD1	TRBJ1-1	14	once	TRBV11-1	CASSFSFRGTEAFF	TGTGCCAGCAGCTTCTCCTTCAGGGGGACTGAAGCTTTCTTT
TRBD1	TRBJ1-6	13	-	TRBV19	CATKGQNNSPLHF	TGTGCCACCAAGGGACAGAATAATTCACCCCTCCACTTT
-	TRBJ1-1	16	few	TRBV19	CASSWGAAAMNTEAFF	TGTGCCAGTAGCTGGGGGGCGGCAGCCATGAACACTGAAGCTTTCTTT
-	TRBJ1-1	14	-	TRBV7-2	CASSFSARGPEAFF	TGTGCCAGCAGCTTCTCGGCGCGGGGTCCTGAAGCTTTCTTT
-	TRBJ2-2	15	-	TRBV7-3	CASTLAATNTGELFF	TGTGCCAGCACTCTAGCAGCTACGAACACCGGGGAGCTGTTTTTT
TRBD1	TRBJ2-3	16	once	TRBV2	CASSEYGTGLTDTQYF	TGTGCCAGCAGTGAATACGGGACAGGTCTGACAGATACGCAGTATTTT
TRBD1	TRBJ2-2	14	-	TRBV11-2	CASSRTGVTGELFF	TGTGCCAGCAGTAGGACAGGGGTCACCGGGGAGCTGTTTTTT
TRBD1	TRBJ2-1	16	-	TRBV28	CASSQNRDRGYNEQFF	TGTGCCAGCAGTCAGAACCGGGACAGGGGGTACAATGAGCAGTTCTTC
TRBD1	TRBJ1-2	14	-	TRBV7-2	CASSYGTVNYGYTF	TGTGCCAGCAGCTACGGGACAGTGAACTATGGCTACACCTTC
TRBD2	TRBJ2-5	15	-	TRBV5-1	CASSFLAGDQETQYF	TGCGCCAGCAGCTTCCTAGCGGGGGACCAAGAGACCCAGTACTTC
-	TRBJ2-2	13	-	TRBV14	CASRWGMSGELFF	TGTGCCAGCCGGTGGGGTATGAGCGGGGAGCTGTTTTTT
TRBD2	TRBJ2-3	14	-	TRBV7-3	CASSPGEGSDTQYF	TGTGCCAGCAGCCCCGGGGAGGGGTCAGATACGCAGTATTTT